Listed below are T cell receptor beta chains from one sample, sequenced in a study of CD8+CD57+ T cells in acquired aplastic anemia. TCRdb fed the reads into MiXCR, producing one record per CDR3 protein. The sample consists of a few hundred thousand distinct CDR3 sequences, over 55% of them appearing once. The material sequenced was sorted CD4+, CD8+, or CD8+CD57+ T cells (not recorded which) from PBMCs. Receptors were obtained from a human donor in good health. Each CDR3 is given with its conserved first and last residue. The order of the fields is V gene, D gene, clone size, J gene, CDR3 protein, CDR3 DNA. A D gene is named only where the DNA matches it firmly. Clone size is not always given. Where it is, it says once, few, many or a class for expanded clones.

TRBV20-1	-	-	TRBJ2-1	CSARDSGDYNEQFF	TGCAGTGCTAGAGACAGCGGTGACTACAATGAGCAGTTCTTC
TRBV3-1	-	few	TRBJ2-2	CASSQNQGAGTGELFF	TGTGCCAGCAGCCAAAATCAAGGGGCGGGCACCGGGGAGCTGTTTTTT
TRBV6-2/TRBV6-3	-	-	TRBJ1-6	CASTRDGDSPLHF	TGTGCCAGCACCCGGGACGGAGATTCACCCCTCCACTTT
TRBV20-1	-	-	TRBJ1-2	CSARDHEGTNYGYTF	TGCAGTGCTAGAGATCATGAGGGTACTAACTATGGCTACACCTTC
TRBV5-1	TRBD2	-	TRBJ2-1	CASSLAGTSGGSEQFF	TGCGCCAGCAGCTTGGCGGGGACTAGCGGGGGGTCTGAGCAGTTCTTC
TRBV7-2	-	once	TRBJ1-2	CASSPGANYGYTF	TGTGCCAGCTCTCCTGGTGCTAACTATGGCTACACCTTC
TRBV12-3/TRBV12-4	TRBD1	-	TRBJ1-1	CASSSATGGRTEAFF	TGTGCCAGCAGTTCGGCCACAGGGGGGAGGACTGAAGCTTTCTTT
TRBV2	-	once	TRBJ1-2	CASSRQREGGYGYTF	TGTGCCAGCAGTCGCCAGCGAGAAGGGGGCTATGGCTACACCTTC
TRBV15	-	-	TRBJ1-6	CATSVTGTINSPLHF	TGTGCCACCAGCGTAACCGGGACCATTAATTCACCCCTCCACTTT
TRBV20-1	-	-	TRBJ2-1	CSARGTRGPLF	TGCAGTGCTAGAGGTACCCGGGGGCCTCTCTTC
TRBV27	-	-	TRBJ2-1	CASRPTPGHGQFF	TGTGCCAGCAGACCCACCCCGGGACATGGGCAGTTCTTC